This T cell receptor beta chain was captured in a study of T-cell memory formation after mild COVID-19. General observations from the study: The finding that pre-infection memory included some responding clones suggested that cross-reactive memory joined. Clones contracting across day 15 to 85 had a balanced CD4/CD8 profile; later expanding clones leaned CD4+.

CDR3 size: 14 residues. The germline V gene has CDR1 SGHRS and CDR2 YFSETQ. The V end lost 2 bases, the J end lost 1 base, and 9 bases lay between the germline ends. For this clonotype: Its target is not known.

MiXCR, applied by TCRdb to the 5' RACE reads, yields one record per CDR3 protein. This table has about 320,000 distinct CDR3 sequences, over 11% appearing once. The chain combines TRBV5-1 with TRBJ1-1, with no clear D. The specimen sequenced was PBMCs or a T cell subset sorted from them (not recorded which). The TCR sequence derives from a man between 18 and 29 years old who had mild COVID-19 (a few samples of this study predate the infection). Cell type and time point are not known. CDR3 nucleotides: TGCGCCAGCAGCTTCGGCGAAGAGAACACTGAAGCTTTCTTT. Translating gives CASSFGEENTEAFF.